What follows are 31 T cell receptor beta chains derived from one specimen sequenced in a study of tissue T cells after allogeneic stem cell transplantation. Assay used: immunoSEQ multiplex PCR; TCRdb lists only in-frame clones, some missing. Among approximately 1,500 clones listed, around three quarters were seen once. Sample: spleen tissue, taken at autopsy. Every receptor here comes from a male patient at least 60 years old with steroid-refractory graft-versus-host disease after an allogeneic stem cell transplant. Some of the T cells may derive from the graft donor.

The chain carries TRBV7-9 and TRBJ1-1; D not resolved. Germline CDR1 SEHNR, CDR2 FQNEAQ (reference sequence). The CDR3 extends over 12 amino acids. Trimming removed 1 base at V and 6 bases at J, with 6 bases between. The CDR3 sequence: CASSLVPPEAFF. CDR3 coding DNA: TGTGCCAGCAGCTTAGTTCCCCCTGAAGCTTTCTTT. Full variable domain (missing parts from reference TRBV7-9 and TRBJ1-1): DTGVSQNPRHKITKRGQNVTFRCDPISEHNRLYWYRQTLGQGPEFLTYFQNEAQLEKSRLLSDRFSAERPKGSFSTLEIQRTEQGDSAMYLCASSLVPPEAFFGQGTRLTVV.

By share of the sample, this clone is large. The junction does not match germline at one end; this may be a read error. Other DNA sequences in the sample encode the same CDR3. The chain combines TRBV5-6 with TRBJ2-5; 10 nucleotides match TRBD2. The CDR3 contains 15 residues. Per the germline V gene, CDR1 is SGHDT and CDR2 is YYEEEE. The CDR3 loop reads CARSGGAGGGETQYF. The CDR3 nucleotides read TGTGCCCGCAGCGGGGGGGCCGGGGGGGGAGAGACCCAGTACTTC.

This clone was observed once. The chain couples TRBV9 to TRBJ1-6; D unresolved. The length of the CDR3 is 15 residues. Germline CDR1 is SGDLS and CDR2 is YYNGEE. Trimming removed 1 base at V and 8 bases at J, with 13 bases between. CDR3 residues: CASSVNARTYSPLHF. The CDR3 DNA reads TGTGCCAGCAGCGTAAACGCCAGGACGTATTCACCCCTCCACTTT.

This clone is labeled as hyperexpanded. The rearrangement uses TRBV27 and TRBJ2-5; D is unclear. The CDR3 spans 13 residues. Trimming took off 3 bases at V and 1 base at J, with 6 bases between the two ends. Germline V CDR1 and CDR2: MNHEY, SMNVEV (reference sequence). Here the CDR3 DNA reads TGTGCCAGCAGTTTTGGGATCCAAGAGACCCAGTACTTC. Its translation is CASSFGIQETQYF.

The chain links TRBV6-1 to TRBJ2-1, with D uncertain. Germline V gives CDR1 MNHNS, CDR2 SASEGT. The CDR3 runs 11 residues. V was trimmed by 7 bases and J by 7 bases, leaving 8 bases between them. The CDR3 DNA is TGTGCCAGCAAGGATCAGAATGAGCAGTTCTTC. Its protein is CASKDQNEQFF.

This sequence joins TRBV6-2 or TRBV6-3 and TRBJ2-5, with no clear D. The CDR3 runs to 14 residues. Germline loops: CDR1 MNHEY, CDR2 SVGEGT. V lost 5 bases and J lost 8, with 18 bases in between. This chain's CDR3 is CASSGPSGRDTQYF. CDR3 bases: TGTGCCAGCAGTGGGCCCTCCGGAAGAGATACCCAGTACTTC.

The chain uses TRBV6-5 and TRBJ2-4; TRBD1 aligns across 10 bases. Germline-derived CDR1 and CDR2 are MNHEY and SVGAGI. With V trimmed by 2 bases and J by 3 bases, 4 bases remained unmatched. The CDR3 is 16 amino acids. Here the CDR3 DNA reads TGTGCCAGCAGTTACAGAGGGACAGGGGTCAAAAACATTCAGTACTTC. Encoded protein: CASSYRGTGVKNIQYF.

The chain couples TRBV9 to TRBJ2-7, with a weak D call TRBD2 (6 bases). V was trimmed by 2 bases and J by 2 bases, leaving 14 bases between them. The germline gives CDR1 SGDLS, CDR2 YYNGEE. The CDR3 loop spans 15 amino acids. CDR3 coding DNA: TGTGCCAGCAGCGTTTCGGGAGACAGCGCCTACGAGCAGTACTTC. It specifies CASSVSGDSAYEQYF.

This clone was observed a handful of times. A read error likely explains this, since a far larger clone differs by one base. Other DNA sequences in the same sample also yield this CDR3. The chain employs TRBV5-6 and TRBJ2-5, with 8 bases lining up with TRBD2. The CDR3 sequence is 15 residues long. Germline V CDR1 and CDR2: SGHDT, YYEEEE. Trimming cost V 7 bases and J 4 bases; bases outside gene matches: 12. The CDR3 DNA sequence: TGTGCCAGCCGCTGGGGGGCCGGGGGGGGAGAGACCCAGTACTTC. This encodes CASRWGAGGGETQYF.

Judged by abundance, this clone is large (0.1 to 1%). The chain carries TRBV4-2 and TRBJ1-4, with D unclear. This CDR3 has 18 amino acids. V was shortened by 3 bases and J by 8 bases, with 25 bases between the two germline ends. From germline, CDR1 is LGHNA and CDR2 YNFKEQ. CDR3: CASSHEGGSGRSLEKLFF. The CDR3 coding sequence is TGTGCCAGCAGCCACGAAGGTGGGTCGGGCAGGTCATTGGAAAAACTGTTTTTT.

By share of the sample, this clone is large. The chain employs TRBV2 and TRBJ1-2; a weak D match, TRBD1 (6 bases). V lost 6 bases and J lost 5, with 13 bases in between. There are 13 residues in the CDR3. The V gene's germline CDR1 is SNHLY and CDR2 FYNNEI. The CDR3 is CASSARTDYGYTF. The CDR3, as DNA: TGTGCCAGCAGCGCTAGGACAGATTATGGCTACACCTTC.

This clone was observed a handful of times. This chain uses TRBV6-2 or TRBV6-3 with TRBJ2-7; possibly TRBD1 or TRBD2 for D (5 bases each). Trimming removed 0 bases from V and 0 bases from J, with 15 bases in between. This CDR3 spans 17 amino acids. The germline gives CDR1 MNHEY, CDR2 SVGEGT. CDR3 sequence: CASSYSAEGSPSYEQYF. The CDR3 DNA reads TGTGCCAGCAGTTACTCGGCTGAGGGGTCACCCTCCTACGAGCAGTACTTC.

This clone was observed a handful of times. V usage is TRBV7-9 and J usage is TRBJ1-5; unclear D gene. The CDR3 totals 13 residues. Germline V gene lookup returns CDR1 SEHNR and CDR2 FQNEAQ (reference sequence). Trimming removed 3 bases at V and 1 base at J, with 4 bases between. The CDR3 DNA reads TGTGCCAGCAGCTTCGACAGCAATCAGCCCCAGCATTTT. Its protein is CASSFDSNQPQHF.

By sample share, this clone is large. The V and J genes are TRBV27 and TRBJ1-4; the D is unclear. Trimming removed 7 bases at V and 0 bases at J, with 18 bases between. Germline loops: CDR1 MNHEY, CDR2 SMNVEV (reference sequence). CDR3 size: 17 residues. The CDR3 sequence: CASTQKTYSATNEKLFF. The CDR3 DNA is TGTGCCAGCACCCAGAAAACCTACAGTGCAACTAATGAAAAACTGTTTTTT. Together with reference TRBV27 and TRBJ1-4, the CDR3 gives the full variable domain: EAQVTQNPRYLITVTGKKLTVTCSQNMNHEYMSWYRQDPGLGLRQIYYSMNVEVTDKGDVPEGYKVSRKEKRNFPLILESPSPNQTSLYFCASTQKTYSATNEKLFFGSGTQLSVL.

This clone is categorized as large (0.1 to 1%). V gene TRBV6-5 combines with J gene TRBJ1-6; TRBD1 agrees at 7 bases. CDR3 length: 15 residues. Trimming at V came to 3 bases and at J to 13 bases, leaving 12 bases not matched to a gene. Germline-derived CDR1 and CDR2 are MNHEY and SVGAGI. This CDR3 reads CASSYVGTVERPLHF. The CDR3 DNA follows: TGTGCCAGCAGTTATGTTGGGACAGTAGAAAGGCCCCTCCACTTT.

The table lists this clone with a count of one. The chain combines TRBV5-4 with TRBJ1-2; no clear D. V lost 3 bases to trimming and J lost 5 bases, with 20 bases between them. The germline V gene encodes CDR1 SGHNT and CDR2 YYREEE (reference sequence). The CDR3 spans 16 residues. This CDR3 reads CASSYRASITDYGYTF. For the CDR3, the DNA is TGTGCCAGCAGCTACCGGGCCTCTATAACAGATTATGGCTACACCTTC.

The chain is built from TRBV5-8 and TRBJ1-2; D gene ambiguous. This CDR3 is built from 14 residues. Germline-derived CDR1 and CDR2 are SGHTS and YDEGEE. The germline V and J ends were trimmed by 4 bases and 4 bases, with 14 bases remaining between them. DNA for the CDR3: TGTGCCAGCAGCCCTGGACGGATCCGCTATGGCTACACCTTC. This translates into CASSPGRIRYGYTF.

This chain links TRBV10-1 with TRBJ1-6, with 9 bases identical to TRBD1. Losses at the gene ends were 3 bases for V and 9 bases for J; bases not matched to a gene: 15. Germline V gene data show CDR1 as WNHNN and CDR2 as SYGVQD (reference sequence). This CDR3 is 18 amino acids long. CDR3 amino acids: CASSEEGQGGRRGSPLHF. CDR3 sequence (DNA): TGCGCCAGCAGTGAAGAGGGACAGGGAGGCCGTCGGGGTTCACCCCTCCACTTT.

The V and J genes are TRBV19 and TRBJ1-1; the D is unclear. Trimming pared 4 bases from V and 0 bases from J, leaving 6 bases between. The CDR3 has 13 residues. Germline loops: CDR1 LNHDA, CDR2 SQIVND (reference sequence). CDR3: CASSRAMNTEAFF. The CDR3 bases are TGTGCCAGTAGTAGGGCAATGAACACTGAAGCTTTCTTT.

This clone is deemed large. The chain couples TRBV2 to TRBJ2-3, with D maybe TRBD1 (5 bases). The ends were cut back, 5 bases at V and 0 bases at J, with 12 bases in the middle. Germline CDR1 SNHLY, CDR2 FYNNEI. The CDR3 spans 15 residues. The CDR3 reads CASSPMTASTDTQYF. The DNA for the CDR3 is TGTGCCAGCAGTCCAATGACAGCGAGCACAGATACGCAGTATTTT.

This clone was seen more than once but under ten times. DNA for the CDR3: TGTGCCAGCAGTTTTCGGCGGAACGAGCAGTACTTC. Amino acids: CASSFRRNEQYF. This sequence joins TRBV12-3 or TRBV12-4 and TRBJ2-7; D gene ambiguous. This CDR3 is built from 12 residues. V was clipped by 3 bases and J by 5 bases, with 8 bases between them.

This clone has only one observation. CDR3 sequence reads: CASSRRRVAKTTNEKLFF. The CDR3 DNA follows: TGTGCCAGCAGCCGTCGCAGGGTAGCAAAAACAACTAATGAAAAACTGTTTTTT. V usage is TRBV3-1 (or the pseudogene TRBV3-2) and J usage is TRBJ1-4; D perhaps matches TRBD1 (5 bases). Deletions cut 4 bases from V and 0 bases from J, with 18 bases between. CDR1 and CDR2 from the germline V gene are LGHDT and YNNKEL (reference sequence). The CDR3 covers 18 residues.

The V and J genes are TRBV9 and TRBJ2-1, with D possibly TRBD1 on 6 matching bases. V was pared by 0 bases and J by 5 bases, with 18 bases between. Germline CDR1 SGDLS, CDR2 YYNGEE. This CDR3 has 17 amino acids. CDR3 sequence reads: CASSVEAWTVGDNEQFF. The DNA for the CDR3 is TGTGCCAGCAGCGTAGAGGCCTGGACAGTCGGTGACAATGAGCAGTTCTTC.

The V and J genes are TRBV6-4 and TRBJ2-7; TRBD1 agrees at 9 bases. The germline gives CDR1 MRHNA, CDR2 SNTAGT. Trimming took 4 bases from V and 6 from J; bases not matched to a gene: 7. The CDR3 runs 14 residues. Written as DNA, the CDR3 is TGTGCCAGCAGTGCGTTACCGGGACAGGGCGAGCAGTACTTC. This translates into CASSALPGQGEQYF.

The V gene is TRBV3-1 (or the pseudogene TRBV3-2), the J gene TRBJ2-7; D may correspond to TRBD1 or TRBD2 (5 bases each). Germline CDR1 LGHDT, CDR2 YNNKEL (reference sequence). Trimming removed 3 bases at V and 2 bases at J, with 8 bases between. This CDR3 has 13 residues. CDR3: CASSQGETYEQYF. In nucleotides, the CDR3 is TGTGCCAGCAGCCAGGGGGAGACCTACGAGCAGTACTTC.

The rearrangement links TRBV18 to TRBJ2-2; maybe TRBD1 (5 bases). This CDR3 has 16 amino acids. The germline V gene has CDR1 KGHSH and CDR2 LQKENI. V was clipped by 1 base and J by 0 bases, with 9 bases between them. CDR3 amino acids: CASSPQGPTNTGELFF. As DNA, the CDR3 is TGTGCCAGCTCACCACAGGGGCCGACGAACACCGGGGAGCTGTTTTTT.

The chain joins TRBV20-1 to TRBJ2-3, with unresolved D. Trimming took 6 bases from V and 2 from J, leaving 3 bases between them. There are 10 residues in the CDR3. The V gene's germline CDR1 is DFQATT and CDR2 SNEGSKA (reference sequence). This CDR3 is CSANTDTQYF. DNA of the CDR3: TGCAGTGCAAACACAGATACGCAGTATTTT.

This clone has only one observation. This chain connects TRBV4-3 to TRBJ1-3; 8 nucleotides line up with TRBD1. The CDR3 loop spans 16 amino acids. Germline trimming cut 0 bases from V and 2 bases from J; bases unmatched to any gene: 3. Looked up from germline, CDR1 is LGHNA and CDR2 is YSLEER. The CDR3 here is CASSQDYRGAGNTIYF. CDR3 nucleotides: TGCGCCAGCAGCCAAGATTACAGGGGGGCTGGAAACACCATATATTTT.

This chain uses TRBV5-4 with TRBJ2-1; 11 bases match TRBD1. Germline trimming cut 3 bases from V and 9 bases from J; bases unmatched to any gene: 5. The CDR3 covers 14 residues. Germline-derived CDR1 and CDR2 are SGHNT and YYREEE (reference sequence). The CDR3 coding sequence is TGTGCCAGCAGCTATGGGACAGGGGGTGGTGAGCAGTTCTTC. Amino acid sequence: CASSYGTGGGEQFF.

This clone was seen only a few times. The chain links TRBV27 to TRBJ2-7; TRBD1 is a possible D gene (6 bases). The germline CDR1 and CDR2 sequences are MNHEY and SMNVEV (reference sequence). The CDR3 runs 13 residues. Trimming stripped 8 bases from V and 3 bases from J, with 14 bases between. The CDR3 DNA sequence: TGTGCCAGCGGCCCCCGGACAGACTACGAGCAGTACTTC. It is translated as CASGPRTDYEQYF.

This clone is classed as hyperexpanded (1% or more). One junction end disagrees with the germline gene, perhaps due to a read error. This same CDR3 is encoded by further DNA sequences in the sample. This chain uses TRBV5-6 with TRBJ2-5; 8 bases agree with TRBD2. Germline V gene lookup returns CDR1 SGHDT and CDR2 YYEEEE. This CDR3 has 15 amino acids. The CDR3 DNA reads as TGTGCCCGCAGCTTGGGGGCCGGGGGGGGAGAGACCCAGTACTTC. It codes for CARSLGAGGGETQYF.